This T cell receptor (beta chain) appears in the sequencing data of a study of a mutant IDH1 vaccine in newly diagnosed glioma. Study summary: All eight of the vaccinations patients received fell in weeks 1, 3, 5, 7, 11, 15, 19 and 23. Treated patients had a mean age of about 38 years and a 62.5% male, around 38% female split.

With respect to this clone: Its antigen is unidentified.

Time point: week 11, during vaccination. The vaccine gave 300 ug of a 20-mer mutant IDH1 peptide subcutaneously per dose. The donors' diagnosis was new WHO grade 3 or 4 astrocytoma that was IDH1-mutant and ATRX-lost. Trimming at V came to 10 bases and at J to 0 bases, leaving 8 bases not matched to a gene. CDR1 is ENHRY and CDR2 is SYGVKD in the germline V gene. The CDR3 has 16 amino acids. Clones were sequenced by immunoSEQ multiplex PCR, and TCRdb holds only the in-frame ones, with some missing. The sample consists of 40,000 or so clones, 84% of them appearing once. Study results and caveats: Pseudoprogression seemed unlinked to shifts in top peripheral T cell clonotypes.

The sequence derives from a man aged 40-49 years with glioma. Sample: PBMCs, taken from a glioma patient whose treatment included an IDH1 peptide vaccine. The genes are TRBV10-3 and TRBJ2-1, with 11 bases matching TRBD2. CDR3 coding DNA: TGTGCCACAAGATTAGCGGGAGGGAGCTCCTACAATGAGCAGTTCTTC. Its protein product is CATRLAGGSSYNEQFF.